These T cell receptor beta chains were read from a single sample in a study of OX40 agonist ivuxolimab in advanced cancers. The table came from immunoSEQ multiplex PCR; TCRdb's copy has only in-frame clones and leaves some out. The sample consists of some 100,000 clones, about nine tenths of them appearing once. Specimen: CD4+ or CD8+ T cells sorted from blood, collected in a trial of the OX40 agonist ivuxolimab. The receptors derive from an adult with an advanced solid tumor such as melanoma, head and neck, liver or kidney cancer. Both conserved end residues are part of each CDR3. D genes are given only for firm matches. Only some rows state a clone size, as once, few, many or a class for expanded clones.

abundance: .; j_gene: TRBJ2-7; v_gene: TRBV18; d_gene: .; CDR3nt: TGTGCCAGCTCACCATCAGGGACGAGGGAGCAGTACTTC; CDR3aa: CASSPSGTREQYF
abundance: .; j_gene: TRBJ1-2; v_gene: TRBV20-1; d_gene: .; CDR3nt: TGCAGTGCTAGGACCGTCTATGGCTACACCTTC; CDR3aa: CSARTVYGYTF
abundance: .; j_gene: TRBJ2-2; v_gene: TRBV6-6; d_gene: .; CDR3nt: TGTGCCAGCAGTAACGACCGGGAATCGAACACCGGGGAGCTGTTTTTT; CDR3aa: CASSNDRESNTGELFF
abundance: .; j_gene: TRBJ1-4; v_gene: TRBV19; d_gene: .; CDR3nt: TGTGCCAGTAGTCTACTCAGAGGGACAACTAATGAAAAACTGTTTTTT; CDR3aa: CASSLLRGTTNEKLFF
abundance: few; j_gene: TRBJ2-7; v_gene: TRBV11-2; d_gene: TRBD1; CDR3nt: TGTGCCAGCAGCTTAGATGGGACAGGAATAGCGTACTTC; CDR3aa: CASSLDGTGIAYF
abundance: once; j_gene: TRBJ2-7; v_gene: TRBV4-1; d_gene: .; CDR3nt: TGCGCCAGCAGCCAAGGCACAGGTGGAACCTACGAGCAGTACTTC; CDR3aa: CASSQGTGGTYEQYF
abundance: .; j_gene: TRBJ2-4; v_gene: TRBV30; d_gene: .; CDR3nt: TGTGCCTGGAGTGTACTAGGGCTGAACATTCAGTACTTC; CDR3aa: CAWSVLGLNIQYF
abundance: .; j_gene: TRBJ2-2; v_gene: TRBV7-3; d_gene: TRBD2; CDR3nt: TGTGCCAGCAGCCCAGCGGGAGCCGGGGAGCTGTTTTTT; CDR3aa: CASSPAGAGELFF
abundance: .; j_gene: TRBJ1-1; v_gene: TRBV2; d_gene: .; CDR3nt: TGTGCCAGCAGTGGGACACCCGCCACTGAAGCTTTCTTT; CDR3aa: CASSGTPATEAFF
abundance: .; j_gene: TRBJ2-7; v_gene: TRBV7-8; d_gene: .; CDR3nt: TGTGCCAGCCCACTTGTAGACCGGCCAACCTACGAGCAGTACTTC; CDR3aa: CASPLVDRPTYEQYF
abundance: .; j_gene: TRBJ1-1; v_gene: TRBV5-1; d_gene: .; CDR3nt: TGCGCCAGCAGCCCCTTGGCGGACGGGAACACTGAAGCTTTCTTT; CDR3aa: CASSPLADGNTEAFF
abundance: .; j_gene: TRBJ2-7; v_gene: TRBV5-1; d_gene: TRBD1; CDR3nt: TGCGCCAGCAGCGGGGGGACAGGTTACGAGCAGTACTTC; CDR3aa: CASSGGTGYEQYF
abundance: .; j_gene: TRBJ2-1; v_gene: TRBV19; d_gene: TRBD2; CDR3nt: TGTGCCAGTAGTGCCGAGCGGGAGGCCCTCTCCTACAATGAGCAGTTCTTC; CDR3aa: CASSAEREALSYNEQFF
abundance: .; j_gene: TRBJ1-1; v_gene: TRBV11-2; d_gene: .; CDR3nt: TGTGCCAGCAGCTTATACGATGTACCCCTGACTGAAGCTTTCTTT; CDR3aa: CASSLYDVPLTEAFF
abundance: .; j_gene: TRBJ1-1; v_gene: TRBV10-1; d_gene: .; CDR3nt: TGCGCCAGCAGTGTATCGGAGGGCGGTGAAGCTTTCTTT; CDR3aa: CASSVSEGGEAFF
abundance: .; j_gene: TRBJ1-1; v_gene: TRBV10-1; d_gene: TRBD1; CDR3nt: TGCGCCAGCAGTGACCTATGGGACAGGGGGCAGTCAGAAGCTTTCTTT; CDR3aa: CASSDLWDRGQSEAFF
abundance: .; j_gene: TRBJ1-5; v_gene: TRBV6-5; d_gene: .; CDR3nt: TGTGCCAGCAGTTACTATAGCAATCAGCCCCAGCATTTT; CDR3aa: CASSYYSNQPQHF
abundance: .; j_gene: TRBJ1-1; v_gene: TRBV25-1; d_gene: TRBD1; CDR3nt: TGTGCCAGCAGTCTCACAGGGGACACTGAAGCTTTCTTT; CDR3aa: CASSLTGDTEAFF
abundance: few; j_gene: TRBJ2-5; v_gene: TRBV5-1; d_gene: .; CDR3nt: TGCGCCAGCAGCTTGCAGGGCAGCGAGACCCAGTACTTC; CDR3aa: CASSLQGSETQYF
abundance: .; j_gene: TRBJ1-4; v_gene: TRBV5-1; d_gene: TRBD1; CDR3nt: TGCGCCAGCAGCCCCGGGACAGGGGTGATTTATAATGAAAAACTGTTTTTT; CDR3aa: CASSPGTGVIYNEKLFF
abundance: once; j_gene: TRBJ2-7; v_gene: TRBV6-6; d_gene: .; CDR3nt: TGTGCCAGCAGGGTGGACTGGGAGGCCTACGAGCAGTACTTC; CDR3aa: CASRVDWEAYEQYF
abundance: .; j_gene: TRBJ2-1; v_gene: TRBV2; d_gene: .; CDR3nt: TGTGCCAGCAGGAAGGACACCTACAATGAGCAGTTCTTC; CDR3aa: CASRKDTYNEQFF
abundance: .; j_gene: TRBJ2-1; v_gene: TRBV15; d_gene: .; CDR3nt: TGTGCCACCAGCGAACTTACCGGGGGGCCCGGGAACAATGAGCAGTTCTTC; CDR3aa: CATSELTGGPGNNEQFF
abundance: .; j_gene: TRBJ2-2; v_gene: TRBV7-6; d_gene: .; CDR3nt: TGTGCCAGCAGACGGACGGATAACACCGGGGAGCTGTTTTTT; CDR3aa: CASRRTDNTGELFF
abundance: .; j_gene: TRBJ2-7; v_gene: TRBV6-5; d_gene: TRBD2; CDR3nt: TGTGCCAGCAGTCGAGCGGGAAGCTACGAGCAGTACTTC; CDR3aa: CASSRAGSYEQYF
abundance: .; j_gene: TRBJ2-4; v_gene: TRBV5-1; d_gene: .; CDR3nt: TGCGCCAGCAGCTTGGACAGTCGGACCAAAAACATTCAGTACTTC; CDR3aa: CASSLDSRTKNIQYF
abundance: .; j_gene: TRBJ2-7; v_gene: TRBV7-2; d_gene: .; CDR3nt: TGTGCCAGCAGCTTAGGCAGGGCCTACGAGCAGTACTTC; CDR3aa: CASSLGRAYEQYF
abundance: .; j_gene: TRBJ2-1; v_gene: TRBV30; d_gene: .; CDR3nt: TGTGCCTGTCGCGTTCCGGGACCGACGAATGAGCAGTTCTTC; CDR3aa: CACRVPGPTNEQFF
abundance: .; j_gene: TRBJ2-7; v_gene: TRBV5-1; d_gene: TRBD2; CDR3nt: TGCGCCAGCAGCTTGTTTAGCGGGGCTTACGAGCAGTACTTC; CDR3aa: CASSLFSGAYEQYF
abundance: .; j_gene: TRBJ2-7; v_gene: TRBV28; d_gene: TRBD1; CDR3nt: TGTGCCAGCAACAACAGGGGCTACGAGCAGTACTTC; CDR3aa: CASNNRGYEQYF
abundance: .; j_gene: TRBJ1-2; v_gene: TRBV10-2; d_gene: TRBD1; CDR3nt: TGCGCCAGCAGTGAACAGTGGGGACAGGGATTATATGGCTACACCTTC; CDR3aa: CASSEQWGQGLYGYTF
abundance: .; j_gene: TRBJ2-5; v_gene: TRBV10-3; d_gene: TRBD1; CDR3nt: TGTGCCATCAGCAAAGCAGGGGGCCAAGAGACCCAGTACTTC; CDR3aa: CAISKAGGQETQYF
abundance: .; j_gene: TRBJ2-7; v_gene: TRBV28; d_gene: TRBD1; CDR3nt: TGTGCCAGCAGCCCAGGGGGACAGGGGGCCTACGAGCAGTACTTC; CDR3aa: CASSPGGQGAYEQYF
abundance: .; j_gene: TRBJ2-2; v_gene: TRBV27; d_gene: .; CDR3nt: TGTGCCAGCAGCTCCCTCCCGCAGCCCGCCGGGGAGCTGTTTTTT; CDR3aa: CASSSLPQPAGELFF
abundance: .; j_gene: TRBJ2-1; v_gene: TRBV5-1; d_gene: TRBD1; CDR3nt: TGCGCCAGCAGCTTGGGGCAGGGGGCTTTCTACAATGAGCAGTTCTTC; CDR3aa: CASSLGQGAFYNEQFF
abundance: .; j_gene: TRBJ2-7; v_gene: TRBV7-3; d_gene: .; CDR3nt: TGTGCCAGCAGCTCCGGGAGTCTCCACGAGCAGTACTTC; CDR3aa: CASSSGSLHEQYF
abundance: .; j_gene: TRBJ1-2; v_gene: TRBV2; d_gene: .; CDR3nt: TGTGCCAGCAGGGACACTCCTAACTATGGCTACACCTTC; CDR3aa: CASRDTPNYGYTF
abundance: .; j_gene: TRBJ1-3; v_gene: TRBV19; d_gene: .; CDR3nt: TGTGCCAGTAGCTCCCGGCGTATCGGAAACACCATATATTTT; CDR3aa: CASSSRRIGNTIYF
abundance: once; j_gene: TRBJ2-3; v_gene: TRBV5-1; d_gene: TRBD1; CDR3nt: TGCGCCAGCAGCATGACAGGGGTGGCGGGAGATACGCAGTATTTT; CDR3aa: CASSMTGVAGDTQYF
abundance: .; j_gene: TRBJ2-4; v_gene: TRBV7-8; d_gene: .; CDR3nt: TGTGCCAGCAGCCCCGAGGTCGCAGTTCGACACATTCAGTACTTC; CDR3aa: CASSPEVAVRHIQYF
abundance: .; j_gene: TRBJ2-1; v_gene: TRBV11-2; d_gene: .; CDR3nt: TGTGCCAGCAGCCGAAGGACAGTTCCAGCCACGTACAATGAGCAGTTCTTC; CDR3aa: CASSRRTVPATYNEQFF
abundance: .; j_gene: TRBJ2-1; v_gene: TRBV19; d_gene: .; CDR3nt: TGTGCCAGTAGTTTCGGGGAGAGCTCCTACAATGAGCAGTTCTTC; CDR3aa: CASSFGESSYNEQFF
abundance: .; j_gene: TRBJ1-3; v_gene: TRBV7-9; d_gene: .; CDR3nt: TGTGCCAGCAGCTTAGCTAGGGGTTCCGGAAACACCATATATTTT; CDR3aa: CASSLARGSGNTIYF
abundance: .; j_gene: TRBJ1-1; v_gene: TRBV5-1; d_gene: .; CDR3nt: TGCGCCAGCAGCTTGACACCCAACACTGAAGCTTTCTTT; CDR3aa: CASSLTPNTEAFF
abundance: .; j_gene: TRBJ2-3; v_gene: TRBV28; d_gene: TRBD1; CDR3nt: TGTGCCAGCAGTTCCGGACAGGCCACGGAATGGTATTTT; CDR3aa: CASSSGQATEWYF
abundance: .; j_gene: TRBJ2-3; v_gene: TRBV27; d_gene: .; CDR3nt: TGTGCCAGCAGTCTAAGCTCTAGCACAGATACGCAGTATTTT; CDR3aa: CASSLSSSTDTQYF
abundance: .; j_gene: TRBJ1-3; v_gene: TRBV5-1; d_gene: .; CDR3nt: TGCGCCAGCAGCTTGGAGGCAACTGGAAACACCATATATTTT; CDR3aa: CASSLEATGNTIYF
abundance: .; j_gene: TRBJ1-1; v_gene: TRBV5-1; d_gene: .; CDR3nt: TGCGCCAGCAGCCCGCTCCGGGACACTTTGAACACTGAAGCTTTCTTT; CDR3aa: CASSPLRDTLNTEAFF
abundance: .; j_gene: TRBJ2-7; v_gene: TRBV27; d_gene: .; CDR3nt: TGTGCCAGCAGTTTCTACCTTGCGGCCGGCGAGCAGTACTTC; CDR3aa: CASSFYLAAGEQYF
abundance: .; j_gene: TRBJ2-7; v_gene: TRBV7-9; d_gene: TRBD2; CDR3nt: TGTGCCAGCAGCAAAGGACTAGCGGGAGGGGACGAGCAGTACTTC; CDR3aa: CASSKGLAGGDEQYF
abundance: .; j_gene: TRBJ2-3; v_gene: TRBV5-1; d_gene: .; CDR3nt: TGCGCCAGCAGCTTGGGAATCGACCCAGATACGCAGTATTTT; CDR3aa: CASSLGIDPDTQYF
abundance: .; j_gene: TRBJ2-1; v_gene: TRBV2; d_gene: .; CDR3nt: TGTGCCAGCAGTGAACTATGGAGGCAGTTCTTC; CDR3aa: CASSELWRQFF
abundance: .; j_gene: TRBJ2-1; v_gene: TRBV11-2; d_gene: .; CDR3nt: TGTGCCAGCAGCTTAATAAACTCCTACAATGAGCAGTTCTTC; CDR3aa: CASSLINSYNEQFF
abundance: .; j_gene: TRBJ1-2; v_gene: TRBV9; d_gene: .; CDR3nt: TGTGCCAGCAGCCCGTCCCCCGGGGGAGATAACTATGGCTACACCTTC; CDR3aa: CASSPSPGGDNYGYTF
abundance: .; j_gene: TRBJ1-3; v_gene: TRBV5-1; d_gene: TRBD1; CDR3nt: TGCGCCAGCAGCAGTGGACAGGGGGTCGCTGGAAACACCATATATTTT; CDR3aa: CASSSGQGVAGNTIYF
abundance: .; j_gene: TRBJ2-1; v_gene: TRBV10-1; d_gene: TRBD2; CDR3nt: TGCGCCAGCAGCCCTGCGGGAGTACTGAATGAGCAGTTCTTC; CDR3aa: CASSPAGVLNEQFF
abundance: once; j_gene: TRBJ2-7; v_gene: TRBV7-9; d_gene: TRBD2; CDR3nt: TGTGCCAGCAGCGCCGGGCTCCCCTTAGCGGGATCCTACGAGCAGTACTTC; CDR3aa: CASSAGLPLAGSYEQYF
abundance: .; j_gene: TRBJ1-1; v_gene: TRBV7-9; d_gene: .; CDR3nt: TGTGCCAGCAGCTTAGGGGGTAGACGGAACGCTGAAGCTTTCTTT; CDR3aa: CASSLGGRRNAEAFF
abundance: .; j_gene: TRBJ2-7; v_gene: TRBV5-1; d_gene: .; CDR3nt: TGCGCCAGCAGCTTGAGGGGAGGTGGATCCTACGAGCAGTACTTC; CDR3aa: CASSLRGGGSYEQYF
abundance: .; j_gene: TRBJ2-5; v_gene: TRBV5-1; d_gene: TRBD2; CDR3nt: TGCGCCAGCAGCCCCAATCCCGGGGGAGGGGCCCAAGAGACCCAGTACTTC; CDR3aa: CASSPNPGGGAQETQYF